This T cell receptor (beta chain) was obtained from a study of T cells after yellow fever vaccination. Overall study: For low cell numbers, libraries were made with SMART-Seq v4 Ultra Low Input. The study's findings and limits: Researchers noted that a small share of clonotypes showed up in both CD4 and CD8 compartments. Most primary-vaccination clones recurred post-booster (around 95% CD4, roughly 87% CD8). Researchers report a weaker secondary response that nonetheless peaked faster, day 5 versus 15.

Details on this clonotype: Its antigen is unidentified.

The CDR3 extends over 15 amino acids. Germline-derived CDR1 and CDR2 are SGHAT and FQNNGV. With 3 bases removed from V and 1 base from J, the gap between germline ends came to 12 bases. TCRdb independently ran MiXCR on the 5' RACE reads; one entry per CDR3 protein. The sample shows tens of thousands of distinct CDR3 sequences, approximately 6.5% of them seen only once. Sequences were derived from CD8+ T cells sorted from PBMCs, sampled on the day of the first yellow fever vaccination. This sequence was found in a man aged 18 to 30 who received the YFV17D yellow fever vaccine. J is TRBJ1-1 and V is TRBV11-2; D might be TRBD1 (5 bases). The CDR3 reads CASSFGAKGNTEAFF. The CDR3 DNA follows: TGTGCCAGCAGCTTCGGGGCGAAAGGGAACACTGAAGCTTTCTTT.